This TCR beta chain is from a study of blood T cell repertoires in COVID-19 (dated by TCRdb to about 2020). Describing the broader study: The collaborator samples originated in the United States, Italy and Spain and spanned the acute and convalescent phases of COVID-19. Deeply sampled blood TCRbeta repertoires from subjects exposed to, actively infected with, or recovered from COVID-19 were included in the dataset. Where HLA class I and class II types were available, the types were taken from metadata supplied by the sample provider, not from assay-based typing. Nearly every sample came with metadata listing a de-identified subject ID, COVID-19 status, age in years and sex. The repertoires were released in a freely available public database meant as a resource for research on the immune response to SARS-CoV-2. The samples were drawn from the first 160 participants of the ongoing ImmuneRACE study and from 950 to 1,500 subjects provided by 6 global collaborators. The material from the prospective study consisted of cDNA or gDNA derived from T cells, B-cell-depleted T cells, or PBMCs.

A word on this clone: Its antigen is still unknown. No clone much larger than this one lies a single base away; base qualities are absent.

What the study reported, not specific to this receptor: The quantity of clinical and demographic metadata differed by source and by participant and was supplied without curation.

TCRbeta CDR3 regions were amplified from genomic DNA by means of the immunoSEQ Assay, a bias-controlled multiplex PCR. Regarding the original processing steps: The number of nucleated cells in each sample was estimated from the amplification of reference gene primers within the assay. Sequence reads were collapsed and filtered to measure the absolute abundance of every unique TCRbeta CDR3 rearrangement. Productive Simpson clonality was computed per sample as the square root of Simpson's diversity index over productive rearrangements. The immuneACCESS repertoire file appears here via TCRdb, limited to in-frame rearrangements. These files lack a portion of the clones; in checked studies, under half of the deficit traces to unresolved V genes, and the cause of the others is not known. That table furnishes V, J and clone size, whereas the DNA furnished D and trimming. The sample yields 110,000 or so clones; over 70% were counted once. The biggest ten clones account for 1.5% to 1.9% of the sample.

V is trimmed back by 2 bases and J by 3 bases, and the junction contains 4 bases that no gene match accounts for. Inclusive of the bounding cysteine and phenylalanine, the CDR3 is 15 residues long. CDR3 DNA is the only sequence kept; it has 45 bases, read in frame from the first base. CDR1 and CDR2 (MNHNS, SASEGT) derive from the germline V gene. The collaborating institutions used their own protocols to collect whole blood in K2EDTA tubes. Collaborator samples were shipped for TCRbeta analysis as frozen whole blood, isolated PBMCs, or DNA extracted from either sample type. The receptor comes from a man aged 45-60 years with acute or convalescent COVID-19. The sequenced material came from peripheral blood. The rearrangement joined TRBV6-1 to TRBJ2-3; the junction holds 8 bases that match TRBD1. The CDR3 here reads CASSETGGRTDTQYF. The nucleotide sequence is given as TGTGCCAGCAGTGAAACAGGGGGTAGGACAGATACGCAGTATTTT.